This TCR beta chain stems from a study of neoadjuvant anti-PD-1 for oral cavity cancer. Study-wide background: Patients mostly received three to four biweekly nivolumab doses at 3 mg/kg before surgery. Study conclusions and caveats: Treg/Th17 ratio rose with pretreatment blood and fell with post-treatment tumor TCRbeta clonality.

The table lists this clone with a few counts. Its antigen is undetermined. The CDR3 length is 15 residues. Germline assignment: CDR1 SGHTA and CDR2 FQGNSA. The V gene end was trimmed by 4 bases and the J gene end by 0 bases; junction bases not matched to a gene: 3. The patients had HPV-negative, locally advanced oral cavity squamous cell carcinoma. Sequencing used immunoSEQ multiplex PCR; TCRdb keeps in-frame clones, though not all of them. The sample consists of about 6,600 clones, roughly 60% of them appearing once. Here the sequenced sample was tumor tissue, taken before nivolumab (anti-PD-1) treatment. The TCR sequence derives from a person aged 35-80 years with oral cavity squamous cell carcinoma. The rearrangement joins TRBV7-2 to TRBJ1-3, with 7 bases aligning to TRBD1. The DNA for the CDR3 is TGTGCCAGCAGCTCACGACAGGGCTCTGGAAACACCATATATTTT. Its translation is CASSSRQGSGNTIYF. Full variable domain (remainder filled in from reference TRBV7-2 and TRBJ1-3): GAGVSQSPSNKVTEKGKDVELRCDPISGHTALYWYRQSLGQGLEFLIYFQGNSAPDKSGLPSDRFSAERTGGSVSTLTIQRTQQEDSAVYLCASSSRQGSGNTIYFGEGSWLTVV.